This is a list of T cell receptor beta chains from one sample in a study of identical twins. TCRdb recomputed calls from the 5' RACE reads with MiXCR, one row per CDR3 protein. The repertoire has around 650,000 distinct CDR3 sequences, 7.1% of them found once; the top ten carry roughly 1.6%. This same sample was also taken into another study, of yellow fever vaccine responses in identical twins.

Specimen: PBMCs. Receptors were obtained from a woman aged 18-29 years in good health. Both conserved end residues are part of each CDR3. D genes are given only for firm matches. Clone sizes are given selectively: once, few, many, or a class where the clone is expanded.

TRBV6-5	TRBJ2-2	many	TRBD1	TGTGCCAGCAGCTACCGGGGGACAGGGATAACCGGGGAGCTGTTTTTT	CASSYRGTGITGELFF
TRBV6-5	TRBJ1-2	many	TRBD1	TGTGCCAGCAGTTATTACACAGGGGCAGTGGGCTATGGCTACACCTTC	CASSYYTGAVGYGYTF
TRBV7-8	TRBJ1-1	NA	TRBD1	TGTGCCAGCAGTTCACAGGGGATGTTTGAAGCTTTCTTT	CASSSQGMFEAFF
TRBV5-1	TRBJ1-1	many	NA	TGCGCCAGCAGCTTTGGTGATTCGGTGTACACTGAAGCTTTCTTT	CASSFGDSVYTEAFF
TRBV20-1	TRBJ2-1	many	TRBD2	TGCAGTGCCCCCCAGGGGCTAGCGGGCCCCATTGAGCAGTTCTTC	CSAPQGLAGPIEQFF
TRBV12-3/TRBV12-4	TRBJ2-1	few	TRBD2	TGTGCCAGCAGTGCGGGACTAGCGGGACCTTGGGATGAGCAGTTCTTC	CASSAGLAGPWDEQFF
TRBV20-1	TRBJ2-5	NA	NA	TGCAGTGCTCCAGGGAGCCCACAAGAGACCCAGTACTTC	CSAPGSPQETQYF
TRBV25-1	TRBJ2-1	many	NA	TGTGCCAGCAGTGAAACCGTGGGAAATGAGCAGTTCTTC	CASSETVGNEQFF
TRBV7-8	TRBJ2-1	few	TRBD2	TGTGCCAGCAGCTTCAAAGCGGGAAGGGACAATGAGCAGTTCTTC	CASSFKAGRDNEQFF
TRBV20-1	TRBJ2-7	NA	TRBD2	TGCAGTGCTAGCCGGACTAGCGGGAGTGCCGAGCAGTACTTC	CSASRTSGSAEQYF
TRBV20-1	TRBJ2-3	few	TRBD2	TGCAGTGCTAGAACAGCGGGGGGGGCAGATACGCAGTATTTT	CSARTAGGADTQYF
TRBV18	TRBJ2-2	many	TRBD2	TGTGCCAGCTCACCACCTCTAGCGGGGGACACCGGGGAGCTGTTTTTT	CASSPPLAGDTGELFF
TRBV7-7	TRBJ2-5	NA	NA	TGTGCCACCAAGCGGGAGACCCAGTACTTC	CATKRETQYF
TRBV7-8	TRBJ1-1	NA	NA	TGTGCCAGCAGCTTAGCGAGAATGGAAGCTTTCTTT	CASSLARMEAFF
TRBV3-1	TRBJ1-6	few	NA	TGTGCCAGCAGCCTTCTTTCGGGTAATTCACCCCTCCACTTT	CASSLLSGNSPLHF
TRBV7-6	TRBJ2-5	NA	TRBD2	TGTGCCAGCAGCTTAGAGCTAGCGGGCGGCTGGGAGACCCAGTACTTC	CASSLELAGGWETQYF
TRBV7-9	TRBJ2-1	NA	TRBD1	TGTGCCAGCAGCCGCGACAGGGCTAAGTTCTTC	CASSRDRAKFF
TRBV15	TRBJ2-5	few	NA	TGTGCCACCCGGCCCCCAGGGCTGGTCGAGACCCAGTACTTC	CATRPPGLVETQYF
TRBV2	TRBJ2-3	NA	NA	TGTGCCAGCGGGACCCAGAGCACAGATACGCAGTATTTT	CASGTQSTDTQYF
TRBV20-1	TRBJ2-1	NA	TRBD2	TGCAGTGCCTCCCAGGAGCGGGAGCTGCATGAGCAGTTCTTC	CSASQERELHEQFF
TRBV24-1	TRBJ2-1	few	NA	TGTGCCACCAGTGACCAGCGGACCGGGGGTGAGCAGTTCTTC	CATSDQRTGGEQFF
TRBV5-6	TRBJ2-2	few	TRBD2	TGTGCCAGCATCCCTAGCGGGGGGACCGGGGAGCTGTTTTTT	CASIPSGGTGELFF
TRBV7-2	TRBJ1-5	NA	NA	TGTGCCAGCAGCTTAGTGGTGGGCACGCCCCAGCATTTT	CASSLVVGTPQHF
TRBV6-1	TRBJ2-1	NA	NA	TGTGCCAGCAGTGAAGGGGGCACTTTAGAGATTGGCGAGCAGTTCTTC	CASSEGGTLEIGEQFF
TRBV19	TRBJ1-2	NA	NA	TGTGCCAGTAGTATCTTGGTCCCAATGACGATGAACTATGGCTACACCTTC	CASSILVPMTMNYGYTF